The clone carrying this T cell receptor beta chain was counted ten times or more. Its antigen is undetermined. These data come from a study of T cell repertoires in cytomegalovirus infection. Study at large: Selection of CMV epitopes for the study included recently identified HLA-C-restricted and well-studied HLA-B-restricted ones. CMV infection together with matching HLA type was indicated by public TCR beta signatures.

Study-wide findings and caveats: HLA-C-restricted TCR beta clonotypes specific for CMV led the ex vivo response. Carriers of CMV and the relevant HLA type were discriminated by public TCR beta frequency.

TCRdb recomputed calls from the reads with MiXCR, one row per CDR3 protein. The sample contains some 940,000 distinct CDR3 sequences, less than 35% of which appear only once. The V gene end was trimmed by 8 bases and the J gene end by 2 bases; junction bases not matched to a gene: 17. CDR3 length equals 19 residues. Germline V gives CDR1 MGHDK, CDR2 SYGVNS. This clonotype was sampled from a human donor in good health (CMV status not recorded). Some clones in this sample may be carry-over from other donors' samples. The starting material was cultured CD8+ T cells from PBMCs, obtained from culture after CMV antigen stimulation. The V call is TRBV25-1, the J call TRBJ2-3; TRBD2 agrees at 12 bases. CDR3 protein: CASPTLGLAGKFPTDTQYF. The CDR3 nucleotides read TGTGCCAGCCCCACTCTAGGACTAGCGGGAAAGTTCCCCACAGATACGCAGTATTTT.